One T cell receptor (beta chain) is described in this entry. Its specificity is unknown. The sample contains more than one DNA sequence encoding this CDR3. The data belong to a study of cytomegalovirus exposure and HLA in healthy donors. Notes on the study in general: Researchers reported from a later analysis that most CMV-associated TCR beta chains appeared HLA-restricted. After further analysis at a later stage, 15,000 to 20,000 TCR beta sequences were associated with HLA alleles at 0.05 false discovery rate. TCR beta V- and J-gene trimming, according to a later analysis, was linked to a missense DCLRE1C variant.

Use of 60 Vbeta and 13 Jbeta primers characterized the PCR. Clones were sequenced by immunoSEQ multiplex PCR, and TCRdb holds only the in-frame ones, with some missing. This sample has about 190,000 clones, with roughly 80% found just once. The J segment lost 8 bases and the V segment lost 0 bases, leaving 4 bases of the junction unmatched. This CDR3 has 13 residues. CDR1 is SGHRS, CDR2 YFSETQ, per germline. The clonotype comes from a woman under 30 in good health and CMV-seronegative. Specimen: PBMCs. The J gene is TRBJ1-1, the V gene TRBV5-1; 7 positions match TRBD1. The CDR3 spells CASSLGQGSEAFF. As DNA, the CDR3 is TGCGCCAGCAGCTTGGGACAGGGTTCAGAAGCTTTCTTT.